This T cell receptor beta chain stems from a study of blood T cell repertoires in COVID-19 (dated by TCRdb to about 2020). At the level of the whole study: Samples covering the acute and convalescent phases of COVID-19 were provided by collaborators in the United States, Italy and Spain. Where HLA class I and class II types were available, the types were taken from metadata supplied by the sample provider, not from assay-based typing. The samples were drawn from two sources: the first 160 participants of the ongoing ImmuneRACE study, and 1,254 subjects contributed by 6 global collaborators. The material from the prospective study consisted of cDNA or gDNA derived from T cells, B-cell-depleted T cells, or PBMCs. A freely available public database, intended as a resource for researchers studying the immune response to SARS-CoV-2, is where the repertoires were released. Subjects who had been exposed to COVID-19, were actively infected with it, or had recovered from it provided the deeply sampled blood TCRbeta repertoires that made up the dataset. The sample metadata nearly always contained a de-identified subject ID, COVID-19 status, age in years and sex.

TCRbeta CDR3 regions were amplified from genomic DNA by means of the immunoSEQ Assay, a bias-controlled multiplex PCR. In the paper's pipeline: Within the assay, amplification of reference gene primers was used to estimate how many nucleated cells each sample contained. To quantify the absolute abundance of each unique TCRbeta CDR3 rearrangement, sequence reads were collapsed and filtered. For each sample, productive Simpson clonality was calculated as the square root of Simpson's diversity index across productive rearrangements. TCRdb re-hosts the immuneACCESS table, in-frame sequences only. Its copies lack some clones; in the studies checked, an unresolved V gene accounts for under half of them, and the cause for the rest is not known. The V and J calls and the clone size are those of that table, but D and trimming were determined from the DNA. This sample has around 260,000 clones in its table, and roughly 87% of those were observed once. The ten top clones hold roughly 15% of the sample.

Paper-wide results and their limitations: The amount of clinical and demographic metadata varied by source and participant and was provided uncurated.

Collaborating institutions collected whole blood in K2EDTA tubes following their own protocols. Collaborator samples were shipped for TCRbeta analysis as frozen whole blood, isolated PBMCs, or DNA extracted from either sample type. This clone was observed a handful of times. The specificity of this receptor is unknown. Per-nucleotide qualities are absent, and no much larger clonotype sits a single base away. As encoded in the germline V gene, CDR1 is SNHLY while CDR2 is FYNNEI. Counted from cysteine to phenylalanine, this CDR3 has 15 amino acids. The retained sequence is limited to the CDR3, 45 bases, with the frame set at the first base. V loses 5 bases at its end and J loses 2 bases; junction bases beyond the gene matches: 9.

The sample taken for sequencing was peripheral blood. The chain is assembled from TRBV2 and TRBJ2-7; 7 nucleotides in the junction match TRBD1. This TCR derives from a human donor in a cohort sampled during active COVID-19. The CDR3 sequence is CASSLRDSATYEQYF. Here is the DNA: TGTGCCAGCAGTCTTCGGGACAGCGCTACCTACGAGCAGTACTTC.